Below are 27 T cell receptor beta chains sequenced from a single sample in a study of blood T cell repertoires in COVID-19. Method: immunoSEQ multiplex PCR; TCRdb's copy keeps in-frame clones and lacks some. The sample consists of some 250,000 clones, around nine tenths of them appearing once. The sample consisted of peripheral blood. All receptors derive from a woman aged 70-85 years with active or convalescent COVID-19.

J is TRBJ2-1 and V is TRBV6-5; 7 nucleotides match TRBD1. The CDR3 runs to 16 residues. Germline CDR1 and CDR2: MNHEY and SVGAGI. Trimming removed 0 bases from V and 7 bases from J; junction bases left unmatched: 9. CDR3 nucleotides: TGTGCCAGCAGTTACTCCGGAGAGGGGGCATGGAATGAGCAGTTCTTC. Translating it yields CASSYSGEGAWNEQFF.

The V and J genes are TRBV5-1 and TRBJ2-2; D is possibly TRBD1 (6 bases). Germline V gives CDR1 SGHRS, CDR2 YFSETQ. Trimming removed 4 bases at V and 2 bases at J, with 15 bases between. The CDR3 extends over 16 amino acids. This chain's CDR3 is CASSPGQFINTGELFF. The CDR3 nucleotides read TGCGCCAGCAGCCCAGGACAGTTCATAAACACCGGGGAGCTGTTTTTT. Looking up the rest from reference TRBV5-1 and TRBJ2-2 gives the full variable domain: KAGVTQTPRYLIKTRGQQVTLSCSPISGHRSVSWYQQTPGQGLQFLFEYFSETQRNKGNFPGRFSGRQFSNSRSEMNVSTLELGDSALYLCASSPGQFINTGELFFGEGSRLTVL.

This clone has just a few counts. The genes are TRBV6-5 and TRBJ2-7; possible D gene TRBD2, 5 bases. Germline V lookup: CDR1 MNHEY, CDR2 SVGAGI. The V end lost 8 bases, the J end lost 0 bases, and 14 bases lay between the germline ends. This CDR3 is 14 amino acids long. DNA for the CDR3: TGTGCCAGCCAAAGGGAGACATTCTCCTACGAGCAGTACTTC. Translated, it gives CASQRETFSYEQYF.

This clone has a single count. The same CDR3 is also encoded by other DNA sequences in this sample. The chain links TRBV19 to TRBJ2-5, with unresolved D. The V gene lost 3 bases and the J gene lost 5 bases, with 4 bases spanning the gap. The germline CDR1 and CDR2 sequences are LNHDA and SQIVND (reference sequence). The CDR3 is made up of 11 amino acids. CDR3 protein: CASSISETQYF. As DNA, the CDR3 is TGTGCCAGTAGTATCTCTGAGACCCAGTACTTC.

V is TRBV4-3 and J is TRBJ1-1; 7 nucleotides align to TRBD1. This CDR3 has 15 amino acids. V lost 0 bases and J lost 4; bases outside the gene matches: 5. Germline loops: CDR1 LGHNA, CDR2 YSLEER. CDR3 protein: CASSQDRAGGTEAFF. The CDR3 coding sequence is TGCGCCAGCAGCCAAGATAGGGCAGGGGGCACTGAAGCTTTCTTT.

In DNA, the CDR3 is TGTGCCAGCAGCGATGCAGGGCCGAACACTGAAGCTTTCTTT. Protein sequence: CASSDAGPNTEAFF. The chain uses TRBV9 and TRBJ1-1, with D possibly being TRBD1 (5 bases). Looked up from germline, CDR1 is SGDLS and CDR2 is YYNGEE. With 3 bases removed from V and 1 base from J, the gap between germline ends came to 10 bases. The length of the CDR3 is 14 residues.

The chain is built from TRBV12-3 or TRBV12-4 and TRBJ2-7; a possible D gene is TRBD1 (6 bases). This CDR3 is built from 12 residues. The V gene lost 3 bases and the J gene lost 6 bases, with 9 bases spanning the gap. CDR3 in DNA: TGTGCCAGCAGTTTTGTACAGGGCGAGCAGTACTTC. It yields the protein CASSFVQGEQYF.

This rearrangement joins TRBV6-5 to TRBJ2-5; D may be TRBD1 (6 bases). The CDR3 consists of 11 residues. V was trimmed by 8 bases and J by 5 bases, leaving 9 bases between them. The germline CDR1 and CDR2 sequences are MNHEY and SVGAGI. The DNA of the CDR3 is TGTGCCAGCGGAACAGGGGAGACCCAGTACTTC. Translation gives CASGTGETQYF.

V and J are TRBV5-1 and TRBJ1-5; D perhaps matches TRBD1 (5 bases). The germline V gene has CDR1 SGHRS and CDR2 YFSETQ. This CDR3 has 14 amino acids. V lost 4 bases to trimming and J lost 3 bases, with 11 bases between them. The chain's CDR3 is CASSPGQDNQPQHF. CDR3 DNA: TGCGCCAGCAGCCCCGGACAAGACAATCAGCCCCAGCATTTT.

In DNA, the CDR3 is TGTGCCAGCACCCTCCGAGAGTACGAGCAGTACTTC. Protein sequence: CASTLREYEQYF. The chain has TRBV7-9 and TRBJ2-7; no clear D gene. This CDR3 has 12 amino acids. With 7 bases removed from V and 4 bases from J, the gap between germline ends came to 11 bases. CDR1 and CDR2 (germline): SEHNR, FQNEAQ (reference sequence).

This chain joins TRBV19 and TRBJ1-1; D not certain. CDR1 LNHDA and CDR2 SQIVND come from the germline V gene (reference sequence). The CDR3 consists of 14 residues. V dropped 4 bases and J dropped 5 bases, with 14 bases sitting between them. In DNA, the CDR3 is TGTGCCAGTAGTACCGCCGGGAGCCGGACTGAAGCTTTCTTT. Its protein is CASSTAGSRTEAFF.

The chain links TRBV7-2 to TRBJ2-5, with 9 bases lining up with TRBD2. From germline, CDR1 is SGHTA and CDR2 FQGNSA. CDR3 length: 15 amino acids. The junction had 10 bases not matched to a gene; V was cut back by 7 bases and J by 4 bases. DNA of the CDR3: TGTGCCAGCAAGGTCGGCGGGGGGGCCGTAGAGACCCAGTACTTC. Translating gives CASKVGGGAVETQYF.

The chain joins TRBV5-1 to TRBJ2-2, with D perhaps matching TRBD1 (5 bases). CDR3 length: 14 amino acids. Germline V gene lookup returns CDR1 SGHRS and CDR2 YFSETQ. The ends were cut back, 5 bases at V and 1 base at J, with 9 bases in the middle. For the CDR3, the DNA is TGCGCCAGCAGTTTAACAGGGAACACCGGGGAGCTGTTTTTT. This gives the protein CASSLTGNTGELFF.

This clone was detected only a few times. The V call is TRBV5-1, the J call TRBJ2-1, with TRBD2 matching 7 bases. The V and J ends lost 0 bases and 8 bases, in that order; junction bases with no gene match: 8. This CDR3 has 15 residues. Germline V gene data show CDR1 as SGHRS and CDR2 as YFSETQ. Written as DNA, the CDR3 is TGCGCCAGCAGCTTGGGAGCGGGGCCGGGGGATGAGCAGTTCTTC. This gives the protein CASSLGAGPGDEQFF. The variable domain in full, completed from reference TRBV5-1 and TRBJ2-1, reads KAGVTQTPRYLIKTRGQQVTLSCSPISGHRSVSWYQQTPGQGLQFLFEYFSETQRNKGNFPGRFSGRQFSNSRSEMNVSTLELGDSALYLCASSLGAGPGDEQFFGPGTRLTVL.

The V call is TRBV11-2, the J call TRBJ2-7; 10 positions agree with TRBD2. Germline trimming cut 2 bases from V and 6 bases from J; bases unmatched to any gene: 7. Per germline, CDR1 SGHAT and CDR2 FQNNGV. The CDR3 consists of 15 residues. CDR3 sequence: CASSLRPSGGPEQYF. The CDR3 DNA reads TGTGCCAGCAGCTTACGTCCTAGCGGGGGCCCCGAGCAGTACTTC.

This chain uses TRBV7-2 with TRBJ1-1; possibly TRBD1 for D (6 bases). V was pared by 5 bases and J by 6 bases, with 13 bases between. Germline V gene data show CDR1 as SGHTA and CDR2 as FQGNSA. CDR3 size: 13 residues. The DNA of the CDR3 is TGTGCCAGCAGCCTATTGGACAGCGCTGAAGCTTTCTTT. It codes for CASSLLDSAEAFF.

This clone showed up just once. The rearrangement links TRBV18 to TRBJ2-2, with TRBD1 matching 8 bases. Germline V gene sequence: CDR1 KGHSH, CDR2 LQKENI. Unmatched junction bases numbered 4, after V lost 3 bases and J lost 4 bases. The CDR3 contains 15 residues. The chain's CDR3 is CASSPGQGSTGELFF. For the CDR3, the DNA is TGTGCCAGCTCACCTGGACAGGGTAGCACCGGGGAGCTGTTTTTT.

This clone has just a few counts. The chain is built from TRBV15 and TRBJ1-5, with D unclear. CDR3 length: 13 residues. Trimming removed 1 base from V and 3 bases from J, with 4 bases in between. CDR1 and CDR2 (germline): LNHNV, YYDKDF (reference sequence). CDR3 DNA: TGTGCCACCAGCAGAGGAGACAATCAGCCCCAGCATTTT. This encodes CATSRGDNQPQHF.

The chain combines TRBV7-3 with TRBJ2-2, with D hard to call. The germline V gene has CDR1 SGHTA and CDR2 FQGTGA. The CDR3 has 14 residues. Trimming cost V 5 bases and J 3 bases, with 10 bases left between them. CDR3 nucleotides: TGTGCCAGCAGCCTAGACGGTTACACCGGGGAGCTGTTTTTT. Protein product: CASSLDGYTGELFF.

This sequence joins TRBV12-3 or TRBV12-4 and TRBJ1-1; no reliable D call. The length of the CDR3 is 11 residues. V was trimmed by 5 bases and J by 4 bases, leaving 5 bases between them. The CDR3 loop is CASSDSTEAFF. CDR3 DNA: TGTGCCAGCAGTGACTCCACTGAAGCTTTCTTT.

The V gene is TRBV24-1, the J gene TRBJ2-5, with D hard to call. This CDR3 comprises 14 residues. CDR1 and CDR2 from the germline V gene are KGHDR and SFDVKD. Deletions cut 0 bases from V and 2 bases from J, with 6 bases between. Here the CDR3 DNA reads TGTGCCACCAGTGATTTGCGGAGTCAAGAGACCCAGTACTTC. As protein: CATSDLRSQETQYF.

The chain is built from TRBV29-1 and TRBJ2-6; a possible D gene is TRBD1 (6 bases). Germline assignment: CDR1 SQVTM and CDR2 ANQGSEA. V was trimmed by 5 bases and J by 0 bases, leaving 14 bases between them. The CDR3 spans 16 residues. Here the CDR3 DNA reads TGCAGCGTTCATGACAGGACGATCTCTGGGGCCAACGTCCTGACTTTC. This encodes CSVHDRTISGANVLTF.

The chain employs TRBV7-9 and TRBJ1-2; tentative D call: TRBD1 (6 bases). The V end lost 5 bases, the J end lost 2 bases, and 12 bases lay between the germline ends. The CDR3 loop spans 14 amino acids. Per germline, CDR1 SEHNR and CDR2 FQNEAQ (reference sequence). The CDR3 is CASSQAGANYGYTF. The CDR3 DNA reads TGTGCCAGCAGCCAGGCAGGGGCCAACTATGGCTACACCTTC.

V and J are TRBV7-2 and TRBJ1-2; possible D gene TRBD1, 6 bases. V was cut by 1 base and J by 2 bases, with 8 bases left in between. Germline CDR1 SGHTA, CDR2 FQGNSA. The CDR3 has 14 residues. CDR3 protein: CASSLGQGNYGYTF. The CDR3 nucleotides are TGTGCCAGCAGCTTAGGGCAGGGGAACTATGGCTACACCTTC.

A few counts support this clone. V usage is TRBV9 and J usage is TRBJ1-1; TRBD1 agrees at 8 bases. Germline CDR1 is SGDLS and CDR2 is YYNGEE. This CDR3 is built from 16 residues. J was trimmed by 1 base and V by 3 bases; bases with no gene match: 8. CDR3 coding DNA: TGTGCCAGCAGCGCCCCCCTTGGACAGGGGAACACTGAAGCTTTCTTT. Translating gives CASSAPLGQGNTEAFF. Together with reference TRBV9 and TRBJ1-1, the CDR3 gives the full variable domain: DSGVTQTPKHLITATGQRVTLRCSPRSGDLSVYWYQQSLDQGLQFLIQYYNGEERAKGNILERFSAQQFPDLHSELNLSSLELGDSALYFCASSAPLGQGNTEAFFGQGTRLTVV.

V gene TRBV3-1 (or the pseudogene TRBV3-2) combines with J gene TRBJ2-5; no reliable D call. With 4 bases removed from V and 5 bases from J, the gap between germline ends came to 14 bases. From germline, CDR1 is LGHDT and CDR2 YNNKEL (reference sequence). The CDR3 sequence is 14 residues long. The CDR3: CASSPRSPAETQYF. CDR3 bases: TGTGCCAGCAGCCCCCGGAGCCCGGCCGAGACCCAGTACTTC.

The chain is built from TRBV6-5 and TRBJ1-1, with D possibly being TRBD1 (5 bases). Between the trimmed V and J ends, which lost 6 bases and 4 bases, there was a span of 12 bases. The CDR3 consists of 13 residues. The germline V gene has CDR1 MNHEY and CDR2 SVGAGI. CDR3 in DNA: TGTGCCAGCAGAAACAGGAGTAGCACTGAAGCTTTCTTT. This gives the protein CASRNRSSTEAFF.